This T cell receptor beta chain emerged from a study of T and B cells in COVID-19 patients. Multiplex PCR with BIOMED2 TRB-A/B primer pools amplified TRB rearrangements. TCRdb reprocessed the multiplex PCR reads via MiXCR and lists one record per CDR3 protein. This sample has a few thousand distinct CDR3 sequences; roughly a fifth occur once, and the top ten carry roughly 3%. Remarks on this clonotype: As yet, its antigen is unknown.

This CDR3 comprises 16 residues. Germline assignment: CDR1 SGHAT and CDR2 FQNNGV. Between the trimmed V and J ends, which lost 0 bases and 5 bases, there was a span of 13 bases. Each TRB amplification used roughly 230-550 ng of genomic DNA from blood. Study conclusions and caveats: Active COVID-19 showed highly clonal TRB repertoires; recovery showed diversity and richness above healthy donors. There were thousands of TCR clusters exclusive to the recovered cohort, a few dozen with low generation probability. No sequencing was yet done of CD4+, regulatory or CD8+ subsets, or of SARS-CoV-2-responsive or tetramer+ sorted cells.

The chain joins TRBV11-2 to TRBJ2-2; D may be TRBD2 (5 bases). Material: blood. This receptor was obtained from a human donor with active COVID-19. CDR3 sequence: CASSLDSARRTGELFF. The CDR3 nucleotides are TGTGCCAGCAGCTTAGATTCGGCCAGGAGGACCGGGGAGCTGTTTTTT.